This TCR beta chain was documented in a study of shared clonotypes between healthy human individuals. General study findings and limits: The sole specimen, blood, was sampled, and tissue repertoires likely differ. In several donors, about 5% of naive CD4 clonotypes appeared in common.

The table came from immunoSEQ multiplex PCR; TCRdb's copy has only in-frame clones and leaves some out. The profile shows 1,500,000 or so clones, roughly 96% of them singletons. This CDR3 comprises 15 residues. Germline CDR1 reads KGHSH; CDR2 reads LQKENI. With V trimmed by 2 bases and J by 2 bases, 5 bases remained unmatched. This clone appeared a single time. The antigen is not known. A split of CD4+ cells into CD45RA+ naive and CD45RA-negative memory subsets was performed. This chain connects TRBV18 to TRBJ1-1; 7 nucleotides align to TRBD1. The receptor was derived from a man aged 25-40 years in good health. The sample was naive CD4+ T cells sorted from blood. This sample's subset: CD45RA+ positively selected. The CDR3 spells CASSPKTGDNTEAFF. CDR3 DNA sequence: TGTGCCAGCTCACCAAAAACAGGGGACAACACTGAAGCTTTCTTT.